The 3 T cell receptor beta chains given below trace back to one sample, sequenced in a study of cytomegalovirus exposure and HLA in healthy donors. The PCR employed 60 Vbeta primers together with 13 Jbeta primers. Sequencing used immunoSEQ multiplex PCR; TCRdb keeps in-frame clones, though not all of them. The table lists tens of thousands of clones, around 82% of them singletons. The sequenced material came from PBMCs. The source is a young man in good health and CMV-seronegative.

The chain couples TRBV9 to TRBJ1-2; D perhaps matches TRBD1 (6 bases). V was pared by 0 bases and J by 4 bases, with 13 bases between. The CDR3 covers 15 residues. Looked up from germline, CDR1 is SGDLS and CDR2 is YYNGEE. This CDR3 is CASSVAADRSYGYTF. The CDR3 bases are TGTGCCAGCAGCGTAGCCGCGGACAGATCCTATGGCTACACCTTC.

The rearrangement links TRBV5-1 to TRBJ1-1, with a tentative D call TRBD1 (6 bases). CDR1 is SGHRS, CDR2 YFSETQ, per germline. Trimming pared 0 bases from V and 2 bases from J, leaving 14 bases between. This CDR3 spans 16 amino acids. DNA of the CDR3: TGCGCCAGCAGCTTGGGGGACACATTATTAAACACTGAAGCTTTCTTT. This translates into CASSLGDTLLNTEAFF.

This clone was counted between two and nine times. The chain recombines TRBV27 with TRBJ1-5, with D unclear. The germline CDR1 and CDR2 sequences are MNHEY and SMNVEV (reference sequence). The V end was cut by 6 bases, the J end by 0 bases, with 9 bases between. The CDR3 loop spans 14 amino acids. CDR3 nucleotides: TGTGCCAGCAGCCCAATTAGTAGCAATCAGCCCCAGCATTTT. It yields the protein CASSPISSNQPQHF.